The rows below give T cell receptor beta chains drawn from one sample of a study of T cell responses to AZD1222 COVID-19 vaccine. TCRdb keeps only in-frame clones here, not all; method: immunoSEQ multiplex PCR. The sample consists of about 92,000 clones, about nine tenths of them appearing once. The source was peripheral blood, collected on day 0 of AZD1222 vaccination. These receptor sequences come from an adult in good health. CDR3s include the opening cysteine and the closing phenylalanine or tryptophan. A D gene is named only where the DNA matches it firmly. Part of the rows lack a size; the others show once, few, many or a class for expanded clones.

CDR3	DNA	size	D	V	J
CASSIGGLNTEAFF	TGTGCCAGCAGCATAGGGGGCCTGAACACTGAAGCTTTCTTT	NA	TRBD1	TRBV5-4	TRBJ1-1
CASSDRDSGLGYTF	TGTGCCAGCAGTGACAGGGACAGCGGGTTGGGCTACACCTTC	NA	TRBD1	TRBV6-4	TRBJ1-2
CASSLMVGDEQFF	TGCGCCAGCAGCTTGATGGTTGGGGATGAGCAGTTCTTC	NA	NA	TRBV5-1	TRBJ2-1
CASSRGTGNYEQYF	TGTGCCAGCAGCCGGGGGACAGGGAACTACGAGCAGTACTTC	NA	TRBD1	TRBV7-3	TRBJ2-7
CASSQDRGEYAEAFF	TGTGCCAGCAGCCAAGATAGGGGGGAGTACGCTGAAGCTTTCTTT	NA	NA	TRBV4-2	TRBJ1-1
CASRGTSSYEQYF	TGTGCCAGCAGGGGGACTTCCTCCTACGAGCAGTACTTC	NA	NA	TRBV6-5	TRBJ2-7
CASSSYGQAEAFF	TGTGCCAGCAGCTCCTACGGACAGGCTGAAGCTTTCTTT	NA	TRBD1	TRBV7-3	TRBJ1-1
CASSAQETQYF	TGTGCCAGCAGCGCCCAAGAGACCCAGTACTTC	NA	NA	TRBV11-1	TRBJ2-5
CASWSGGTGELFF	TGTGCCAGCTGGAGCGGGGGCACCGGGGAGCTGTTTTTT	NA	TRBD2	TRBV28	TRBJ2-2
CASSLPPGNYGYTF	TGTGCCAGCAGTTTACCTCCGGGAAACTATGGCTACACCTTC	NA	NA	TRBV28	TRBJ1-2
CASSQSISMGNYEQYF	TGCGCCAGCAGTCAATCTATATCGATGGGAAACTACGAGCAGTACTTC	NA	NA	TRBV23-1	TRBJ2-7
CASSTISGASSYNEQFF	TGTGCCAGTAGTACTATCAGCGGGGCGAGCTCCTACAATGAGCAGTTCTTC	NA	TRBD2	TRBV19	TRBJ2-1
CASSQGTGREQYF	TGTGCCAGCAGCCAAGGAACGGGGAGGGAGCAGTACTTC	NA	NA	TRBV14	TRBJ2-7
CASRMARAEGDNEQFF	TGTGCCAGCAGGATGGCGCGAGCGGAGGGGGACAATGAGCAGTTCTTC	once	NA	TRBV6-4	TRBJ2-1
CASSLESVNQPQHF	TGTGCCAGCAGCTTAGAATCGGTCAATCAGCCCCAGCATTTT	NA	NA	TRBV7-9	TRBJ1-5
CASSYSSSSSGNTIYF	TGTGCCAGCAGTTACTCGTCATCCAGCTCTGGAAACACCATATATTTT	NA	NA	TRBV6-5	TRBJ1-3
CASSSGVGQGYEQYF	TGTGCCAGCAGCTCGGGAGTGGGACAGGGCTACGAGCAGTACTTC	NA	TRBD1	TRBV7-9	TRBJ2-7
CATSELYTGELFF	TGTGCCACCAGTGAGCTATACACCGGGGAGCTGTTTTTT	once	NA	TRBV24-1	TRBJ2-2
CASSREAHNTEAFF	TGTGCCAGCAGCAGGGAAGCTCACAACACTGAAGCTTTCTTT	NA	NA	TRBV21-1	TRBJ1-1
CASSGSYGYTF	TGTGCCAGCAGTGGCAGCTATGGCTACACCTTC	NA	NA	TRBV12-3/TRBV12-4	TRBJ1-2
CASRGPGAKGSNQPQHF	TGTGCCAGCAGGGGACCGGGAGCCAAGGGTTCCAATCAGCCCCAGCATTTT	NA	NA	TRBV21-1	TRBJ1-5
CASSPDNAGELFF	TGTGCCAGCTCACCTGATAACGCCGGGGAGCTGTTTTTT	NA	NA	TRBV18	TRBJ2-2
CASSRPLTSRDETQYF	TGTGCCAGCAGCCGGCCCCTGACTAGCCGTGATGAGACCCAGTACTTC	NA	TRBD2	TRBV6-2/TRBV6-3	TRBJ2-5
CASRDRAMNTEAFF	TGTGCCAGCAGGGACAGGGCCATGAACACTGAAGCTTTCTTT	NA	TRBD1	TRBV27	TRBJ1-1
CASSEGGGPSYEQYF	TGTGCCAGCAGTGAGGGTGGGGGGCCCTCCTACGAGCAGTACTTC	NA	NA	TRBV2	TRBJ2-7
CATSRGLDDEQYF	TGTGCCACCAGCAGAGGGTTGGACGACGAGCAGTACTTC	NA	NA	TRBV15	TRBJ2-7
CSVDLSGRDTQYF	TGCAGCGTTGACCTAAGCGGGAGGGATACGCAGTATTTT	once	TRBD2	TRBV29-1	TRBJ2-3
CASSPSATNEKLFF	TGTGCCAGCTCGCCAAGTGCAACTAATGAAAAACTGTTTTTT	NA	NA	TRBV6-5	TRBJ1-4
CASSPQARRQYF	TGTGCCAGCAGCCCCCAGGCCAGGAGGCAGTATTTT	NA	NA	TRBV11-2	TRBJ2-3
CASSHDPGLGNNEQFF	TGTGCCAGCAGCCATGACCCGGGACTAGGTAACAATGAGCAGTTCTTC	NA	TRBD2	TRBV4-2	TRBJ2-1
CASSRGLAGADTQYF	TGTGCCAGCAGCCGTGGACTAGCGGGAGCAGATACGCAGTATTTT	NA	TRBD2	TRBV3-1/TRBV3-2	TRBJ2-3
CASSSTGPRAPLHF	TGTGCCAGCAGTTCCACGGGACCTCGTGCACCCCTCCACTTT	NA	NA	TRBV6-5	TRBJ1-6
CSASPGGRAFGELFF	TGCAGTGCTAGTCCGGGCGGGAGGGCCTTCGGGGAGCTGTTTTTT	NA	TRBD2	TRBV20-1	TRBJ2-2
CASSLGQGANEQFF	TGTGCCAGCAGCTTGGGACAGGGGGCGAATGAGCAGTTCTTC	NA	TRBD1	TRBV7-3	TRBJ2-1
CASSPPGLAGGVGNEQFF	TGTGCCAGCTCACCACCCGGACTAGCGGGAGGCGTCGGCAATGAGCAGTTCTTC	NA	TRBD2	TRBV18	TRBJ2-1
CASSADQGARNYEQYF	TGTGCCAGCAGCGCAGATCAGGGGGCGAGAAACTACGAGCAGTACTTC	NA	TRBD1	TRBV5-6	TRBJ2-7
CASSLLRGPSYEQYF	TGCGCCAGCAGCTTGCTCCGGGGGCCATCCTACGAGCAGTACTTC	NA	NA	TRBV5-1	TRBJ2-7
CASSQDAAGRVTQYF	TGCGCCAGCAGCCAAGATGCGGCAGGGCGGGTTACGCAGTATTTT	NA	NA	TRBV4-1	TRBJ2-3
CASSSPSQETQYF	TGTGCCAGCAGCTCGCCCTCCCAAGAGACCCAGTACTTC	NA	NA	TRBV7-2	TRBJ2-5
CASSLGQRWGDTQYF	TGTGCCAGCAGCTTAGGACAGCGGTGGGGAGATACGCAGTATTTT	NA	NA	TRBV7-6	TRBJ2-3
CASSRGAGANVLTF	TGTGCCAGCAGCAGGGGTGCTGGGGCCAACGTCCTGACTTTC	NA	NA	TRBV11-3	TRBJ2-6
CASSPGTVSGETQYF	TGTGCCAGCAGCCCCGGGACAGTGTCTGGAGAGACCCAGTACTTC	once	TRBD1	TRBV5-6	TRBJ2-5
CASSFRLDSTGEQYF	TGTGCCAGCAGCTTCAGACTGGACTCGACCGGGGAGCAGTACTTC	NA	NA	TRBV7-2	TRBJ2-7
CASSLPRKTQYF	TGTGCCAGCAGCTTACCCCGGAAGACCCAGTACTTC	once	NA	TRBV7-2	TRBJ2-5
CASSESQGETQYF	TGCGCCAGCAGTGAGTCACAGGGAGAGACCCAGTACTTC	NA	NA	TRBV10-1	TRBJ2-5
CASSLGQGVTYEQYF	TGCGCCAGCAGCTTGGGACAGGGAGTAACCTACGAGCAGTACTTC	once	TRBD1	TRBV5-1	TRBJ2-7
CASSLLGSYNEQFF	TGTGCCAGCAGCTTACTGGGGTCCTACAATGAGCAGTTCTTC	NA	NA	TRBV7-3	TRBJ2-1
CASRSVAGSYEQYF	TGTGCCAGCAGGTCGGTCGCAGGGAGCTACGAGCAGTACTTC	NA	NA	TRBV11-2	TRBJ2-7
CASSSPGQNNEQFF	TGTGCCAGCAGCTCCCCGGGGCAGAATAATGAGCAGTTCTTC	NA	NA	TRBV11-3	TRBJ2-1
CASSLGSTPTDTQYF	TGCGCCAGCAGCTTGGGGTCCACCCCTACAGATACGCAGTATTTT	NA	NA	TRBV5-1	TRBJ2-3